The next 27 T cell receptor beta chains were all read from a single sample in a study of shared clonotypes between healthy human individuals. Data came from immunoSEQ multiplex PCR; TCRdb stores just in-frame clones and leaves some out. The repertoire has approximately 2.4 million clones, approximately 94% of them found once; the top ten carry 0.1% to 0.15%. The sequenced material came from naive CD4+ T cells sorted from blood. Subset of the sample: CD45RA+ positively selected. These receptors all come from a man younger than 30 in good health.

As regards this clone: The junction differs from germline at one of its ends, possibly a read error. The gene calls are TRBV5-1 and TRBJ2-7; D is ambiguous. The CDR3 is made up of 11 amino acids. CDR1 is SGHRS, CDR2 YFSETQ, per germline. The CDR3 nucleotides are TGCGCCAGCAGCTTGCCACGACCTTCCTCCTTC. Protein: CASSLPRPSSF.

This clone was detected once. The chain has TRBV28 and TRBJ2-2; D gene uncertain. This CDR3 is 12 amino acids long. V shed 4 bases and J shed 3 bases, with 3 bases lying between them. The V gene's germline CDR1 is MDHEN and CDR2 SYDVKM. The CDR3 DNA reads TGTGCCAGCAGTTCCGACACCGGGGAGCTGTTTTTT. Its translation: CASSSDTGELFF. Based on the CDR3 plus reference TRBV28 and TRBJ2-2, the full variable domain is DVKVTQSSRYLVKRTGEKVFLECVQDMDHENMFWYRQDPGLGLRLIYFSYDVKMKEKGDIPEGYSVSREKKERFSLILESASTNQTSMYLCASSSDTGELFFGEGSRLTVL.

J is TRBJ1-3 and V is TRBV5-8; D is uncertain. V was shortened by 4 bases and J by 0 bases, with 11 bases between the two germline ends. The CDR3 sequence is 15 residues long. Germline V gene lookup returns CDR1 SGHTS and CDR2 YDEGEE. In DNA form, the CDR3 reads TGTGCCAGCAGCACCGGACCGAGCTCTGGAAACACCATATATTTT. Protein: CASSTGPSSGNTIYF.

The chain joins TRBV18 to TRBJ1-2; D not certain. The CDR3 covers 14 residues. Trimming took 3 bases from V and 8 from J, leaving 16 bases between them. Germline values: CDR1 KGHSH, CDR2 LQKENI. The CDR3 coding sequence is TGTGCCAGCTCACCTGAGGACGGCCGCGGGGGCTACACCTTC. Residues: CASSPEDGRGGYTF.

This chain connects TRBV30 to TRBJ1-3, with D possibly matching TRBD1 (6 bases). Trimming shortened V by 2 bases and J by 1 base, and 12 bases separated the two germline ends. CDR1 is GTSNPN, CDR2 SVGIG, per germline (reference sequence). The CDR3 runs 15 residues. This CDR3 reads CAWSSYRDSGNTIYF. CDR3 DNA: TGTGCCTGGAGTTCTTACAGGGATTCTGGAAACACCATATATTTT.

This chain connects TRBV10-3 to TRBJ1-1; D is uncertain. CDR3 length equals 16 residues. Germline CDR1 and CDR2: ENHRY and SYGVKD. Trimming took 3 bases from V and 1 from J, leaving 15 bases between them. DNA of the CDR3: TGTGCCATCAGTGACTTTTTTCGGGCAGGGAACACTGAAGCTTTCTTT. As protein: CAISDFFRAGNTEAFF.

The chain employs TRBV28 and TRBJ1-5, with TRBD1 as a possible D gene (5 bases). With 6 bases removed from V and 5 bases from J, the gap between germline ends came to 17 bases. This CDR3 region has 15 residues. CDR1 and CDR2 (germline): MDHEN, SYDVKM. The CDR3 sequence is CASSTGTLGHQPQHF. The CDR3 coding sequence is TGTGCCAGCAGCACCGGGACCTTGGGGCATCAGCCCCAGCATTTT.

The chain uses TRBV11-2 and TRBJ2-7, with D unresolved. Germline CDR1 SGHAT, CDR2 FQNNGV. Deletions cut 0 bases from V and 3 bases from J, with 6 bases between. The CDR3 runs to 13 residues. The CDR3 coding sequence is TGTGCCAGCAGCTTAGATGCGGACTACGAGCAGTACTTC. Its translation: CASSLDADYEQYF.

V gene TRBV10-2 combines with J gene TRBJ1-6, with a possible D match to TRBD1 (5 bases). This CDR3 has 17 residues. From germline, CDR1 is WSHSY and CDR2 SAAADI. V dropped 0 bases and J dropped 5 bases, with 14 bases sitting between them. CDR3 protein: CASSESPGTNHNSPLHF. DNA for the CDR3: TGCGCCAGCAGTGAGTCACCCGGGACCAACCATAATTCACCCCTCCACTTT.

This clone showed up just once. This rearrangement joins TRBV18 to TRBJ2-1; 9 nucleotides line up with TRBD2. Per germline, CDR1 KGHSH and CDR2 LQKENI. The V gene end was trimmed by 5 bases and the J gene end by 8 bases; junction bases not matched to a gene: 4. The CDR3 totals 13 residues. The CDR3 DNA reads TGTGCCAGCTCATCCGGGACTAGCTATGAGCAGTTCTTC. Protein product: CASSSGTSYEQFF.

The rearrangement uses TRBV11-2 and TRBJ2-7, with D possibly called TRBD1 or TRBD2 (6 bases each). From germline, CDR1 is SGHAT and CDR2 FQNNGV. Trimming cost V 1 base and J 5 bases, with 15 bases left between them. The CDR3 totals 15 residues. The chain's CDR3 is CASSLAGAGANEQYF. DNA of the CDR3: TGTGCCAGCAGCTTAGCGGGGGCCGGGGCTAACGAGCAGTACTTC.

The chain is built from TRBV7-8 and TRBJ1-1; no clear D. Germline CDR1 is SGHVS and CDR2 is FQNEAQ. CDR3 length equals 12 residues. V was trimmed by 2 bases and J by 1 base, leaving 2 bases between them. The CDR3 DNA sequence: TGTGCCAGCAGCTTACAGAACACTGAAGCTTTCTTT. Amino acids: CASSLQNTEAFF.

The genes are TRBV28 and TRBJ2-7; 7 bases are shared with TRBD1. Germline CDR1 is MDHEN and CDR2 is SYDVKM. This CDR3 region has 16 residues. V shed 5 bases and J 0 bases; nucleotides not matched to a gene: 10. CDR3 sequence: CASSPTGVGSSYEQYF. Written as DNA, the CDR3 is TGTGCCAGCAGTCCCACAGGGGTAGGGAGCTCCTACGAGCAGTACTTC.

The chain links TRBV28 to TRBJ2-7; 7 bases align to TRBD1. The V gene end was trimmed by 4 bases and the J gene end by 2 bases; junction bases not matched to a gene: 8. Per germline, CDR1 MDHEN and CDR2 SYDVKM. The CDR3 is 15 residues long. As DNA, the CDR3 is TGTGCCAGCAGTTGGGATCGGACAGGCCCCTACGAGCAGTACTTC. Translating gives CASSWDRTGPYEQYF.

This chain joins TRBV28 and TRBJ1-5; D unclear. The CDR3 is 15 residues long. CDR1 and CDR2 (germline): MDHEN, SYDVKM. Deletions cut 4 bases from V and 2 bases from J, with 12 bases between. The CDR3 loop is CASSSSGIGNQPQHF. In DNA, the CDR3 is TGTGCCAGCAGTTCCTCTGGGATAGGCAATCAGCCCCAGCATTTT.

Remarks on this clone: Other DNA sequences in the same sample also yield this CDR3. V gene TRBV10-3 combines with J gene TRBJ1-1, with a tentative D call TRBD1 (6 bases). The CDR3 runs 14 residues. Germline-derived CDR1 and CDR2 are ENHRY and SYGVKD. V was clipped by 2 bases and J by 0 bases, with 7 bases between them. The CDR3 DNA is TGTGCCATCAGTGAGAGGGGGATGAACACTGAAGCTTTCTTT. Translation gives CAISERGMNTEAFF.

The chain carries TRBV10-2 and TRBJ2-1; D is uncertain. This CDR3 is built from 15 residues. Germline values: CDR1 WSHSY, CDR2 SAAADI. V shed 10 bases and J shed 2 bases, with 18 bases lying between them. This chain's CDR3 is CATSSSGSPYNEQFF. Written as DNA, the CDR3 is TGCGCCACATCATCGTCAGGATCTCCCTACAATGAGCAGTTCTTC.

As concerns this clone: This specimen includes other DNA sequences encoding the same CDR3. J is TRBJ1-1 and V is TRBV5-1, with a possible D match to TRBD1 (6 bases). The V gene lost 5 bases and the J gene lost 0 bases, with 8 bases spanning the gap. The length of the CDR3 is 13 residues. Per germline, CDR1 SGHRS and CDR2 YFSETQ. The CDR3 coding sequence is TGCGCCAGCAGAGGACAGCTGAACACTGAAGCTTTCTTT. Translating it yields CASRGQLNTEAFF. The complete variable domain, with remaining parts taken from reference TRBV5-1 and TRBJ1-1, reads KAGVTQTPRYLIKTRGQQVTLSCSPISGHRSVSWYQQTPGQGLQFLFEYFSETQRNKGNFPGRFSGRQFSNSRSEMNVSTLELGDSALYLCASRGQLNTEAFFGQGTRLTVV.

This clone came up once. V and J are TRBV6-1 and TRBJ2-2; 9 bases match TRBD1. Germline V gene data show CDR1 as MNHNS and CDR2 as SASEGT. J was trimmed by 5 bases and V by 2 bases; bases with no gene match: 6. The CDR3 has 16 amino acids. CDR3 DNA sequence: TGTGCCAGCAGTGAAAGACGACAGGGGGGTACCGGGGAGCTGTTTTTT. It encodes CASSERRQGGTGELFF.

This clone was observed once. This sequence joins TRBV29-1 and TRBJ2-2; TRBD1 matches 9 bases. CDR3 length: 14 residues. Germline V gives CDR1 SQVTM, CDR2 ANQGSEA. After removal of 5 bases from V and 7 bases from J, the junction contained 8 bases not matched to a gene. The CDR3 region has the DNA TGCAGCGTTCCCGACAGGGGGAATAGCGGGGAGCTGTTTTTT. This gives the protein CSVPDRGNSGELFF.

This chain joins TRBV19 and TRBJ2-3; no reliable D call. The CDR3 is 14 residues long. The V and J ends lost 8 bases and 2 bases respectively, with 14 bases between them. CDR1 is LNHDA and CDR2 is SQIVND in the germline V gene (reference sequence). The CDR3, as DNA: TGTGCCAGTTCTCGGGTCGTTACCACAGATACGCAGTATTTT. This sequence encodes CASSRVVTTDTQYF.

This rearrangement joins TRBV19 to TRBJ2-2; 11 bases are a match to TRBD1. The V and J ends lost 8 bases and 7 bases, in that order; junction bases with no gene match: 6. CDR1 is LNHDA and CDR2 is SQIVND in the germline V gene (reference sequence). This CDR3 contains 14 residues. The CDR3 DNA reads TGTGCCAGTTCGGGACAGGGGGGAAGCGGGGAGCTGTTTTTT. Translating gives CASSGQGGSGELFF.

The chain couples TRBV4-3 to TRBJ1-2; D is uncertain. Germline CDR1 and CDR2: LGHNA and YSLEER. Trimming pared 2 bases from V and 7 bases from J, leaving 14 bases between. The CDR3 has 14 amino acids. This CDR3 reads CASSQREQYLGYTF. The CDR3 nucleotides read TGCGCCAGCAGCCAAAGGGAGCAGTACCTTGGCTACACCTTC.

The gene calls are TRBV5-1 and TRBJ1-1; D gene ambiguous. V lost 4 bases and J 1 base, leaving 14 bases between the germline ends. Germline lookup yields CDR1 SGHRS and CDR2 YFSETQ. The CDR3 is made up of 15 amino acids. CDR3 DNA sequence: TGCGCCAGCAGCGCGAACAGCGCCAGGAACACTGAAGCTTTCTTT. This codes for CASSANSARNTEAFF.

This clone is a singleton in its sample. In the same sample, other DNA sequences code for this CDR3. V and J are TRBV19 and TRBJ1-1; D ambiguous. The V end was cut by 3 bases, the J end by 0 bases, with 2 bases between. The CDR3 sequence is 12 residues long. The V gene's germline CDR1 is LNHDA and CDR2 SQIVND (reference sequence). The CDR3 region has the DNA TGTGCCAGTAGTATTCTGAACACTGAAGCTTTCTTT. Translated, it gives CASSILNTEAFF.

Note on this clone: Other nucleotide sequences in the sample specify the same CDR3. This chain links TRBV29-1 with TRBJ1-1; D gene ambiguous. The V end lost 2 bases, the J end lost 1 base, and 11 bases lay between the germline ends. Germline CDR1 and CDR2: SQVTM and ANQGSEA. The CDR3 loop spans 14 amino acids. The CDR3 reads CSVESRLSNTEAFF. The CDR3 DNA follows: TGCAGCGTTGAAAGTAGACTTTCGAACACTGAAGCTTTCTTT.

Of note for this clone: Other DNA sequences in this specimen translate into the identical CDR3. The chain joins TRBV7-2 to TRBJ2-7, with D unclear. V was shortened by 6 bases and J by 3 bases, with 6 bases between the two germline ends. CDR1 and CDR2 (germline): SGHTA, FQGNSA. There are 11 residues in the CDR3. CDR3 in DNA: TGTGCCAGCAGTACGAGCTACGAGCAGTACTTC. Protein sequence: CASSTSYEQYF.